The clone carrying this T cell receptor beta chain was detected only a few times. Antigen specificity is unknown. Sequenced by immunoSEQ multiplex PCR; TCRdb stores in-frame clones only, minus some. Found here are about 1.1 million clones, 60% to 85% of them singletons; the top ten hold 0.7% to 0.95%. This CDR3 region has 14 residues. The V gene lost 4 bases and the J gene lost 1 base, with 10 bases spanning the gap. CDR1 is SNHLY and CDR2 is FYNNEI in the germline V gene. The data derive from a study of shared clonotypes between healthy human individuals. The study's findings and limits: Generation probabilities were higher for clonotypes shared across all four sorted-subset donors than for unshared ones. As a rule, naive subsets had a larger estimated richness than memory subsets.

The chain has TRBV2 and TRBJ1-1; D gene unclear. The source is a man between 18 and 35 years old in good health. Some clones in this sample may be carry-over from other donors' samples. The material sequenced was memory CD4+ T cells from PBMCs. Documented subset: CD45RA-negative fraction. CDR3 loop: CASSVKLGNTEAFF. In DNA form, the CDR3 reads TGTGCCAGCAGTGTTAAATTGGGGAACACTGAAGCTTTCTTT.